The entry below gives a single T cell receptor beta chain sequence along with its context. Its antigen is unidentified. The sample originates from a study of CXCR3-negative and CXCR3-positive naive CD8 T cells. Study-level points and caveats: Partially decreased CXCR3 expression was recorded after cryopreservation, and fresh PBMCs were used in most assays.

Every CD8+ subset sample held a few hundred thousand flow-sorted cells, done in triplicate. The libraries of TRB cDNA were prepared using 5' RACE with UMI labels. TCRdb re-called the 5' RACE reads and gives one entry per CDR3 protein, without DNA. Recorded here are some 39,000 distinct CDR3 sequences; the top ten clones represent about 1.9%. Germline V lookup: CDR1 SEHNR, CDR2 FQNEAQ (reference sequence). The CDR3 has 12 amino acids. The rearrangement uses TRBV7-9 and TRBJ2-7. This receptor was taken from a human donor in good health. Some clones in this sample may be carry-over from other donors' samples. The sample consisted of naive CXCR3- CD8+ T cells from blood. Subset here: CD45RO-CCR7+CD27+CD95- naive CD8+ T cells lacking CXCR3 (TNR3-). CDR3 amino acids: CASSLGQNEQYF.